This TCR beta chain is from a study of blood T cell dynamics during melanoma immunotherapy. The study's findings and limits: Disease-control patients' PBMC repertoires became either more clonal or more diverse at W3.

Data came from immunoSEQ multiplex PCR; TCRdb stores just in-frame clones and leaves some out. The profile shows about 15,000 clones, 80% to 95% of them singletons. On this clone itself: Its antigen remains unknown.

Germline V gene sequence: CDR1 LNHDA, CDR2 SQIVND (reference sequence). The CDR3 is 15 residues long. The V and J ends lost 7 bases and 6 bases respectively, with 16 bases between them. Documented time point: week 3, after first cycle of checkpoint inhibitor. Sequencing used blood, obtained from a patient treated with checkpoint blockade. This receptor was obtained from a human donor with melanoma. The chain joins TRBV19 to TRBJ1-6, with D maybe TRBD1 (6 bases). CDR3 sequence: CASTRVDRPNSPLHF. DNA for the CDR3: TGTGCCAGTACCCGGGTCGACAGGCCTAATTCACCCCTCCACTTT.